Each of the 26 T cell receptor beta chains below was sequenced from the same sample in a study of cytomegalovirus exposure and HLA in healthy donors. PCR primers comprised 60 Vbeta and 13 Jbeta primers. Clones were sequenced by immunoSEQ multiplex PCR, and TCRdb holds only the in-frame ones, with some missing. The data show 150,000 to 200,000 clones, approximately 67% seen once. Sequencing used PBMCs. These receptors were collected from a man aged 35 to 55 in good health and CMV-seronegative.

The genes are TRBV2 and TRBJ1-5, with D unclear. The CDR3 contains 14 residues. With 6 bases removed from V and 0 bases from J, the gap between germline ends came to 9 bases. Germline-derived CDR1 and CDR2 are SNHLY and FYNNEI. Written as DNA, the CDR3 is TGTGCCAGCAGGCGGGATTATAGCAATCAGCCCCAGCATTTT. It yields the protein CASRRDYSNQPQHF.

This clone has just one count. The V gene is TRBV6-5, the J gene TRBJ2-5, with 7 nucleotides matching TRBD2. The DNA end favors TRBJ2-7, so the J call may be wrong. Germline V gives CDR1 MNHEY, CDR2 SVGAGI. CDR3 size: 15 residues. The CDR3 loop is CASRPPAGAYYEQYF. DNA for the CDR3: TGTGCCAGCAGGCCACCCGCGGGAGCCTACTACGAGCAGTACTTC.

The chain couples TRBV6-6 to TRBJ1-1; 8 bases agree with TRBD1. The length of the CDR3 is 15 residues. From germline, CDR1 is MNHNY and CDR2 SVGAGI (reference sequence). Germline trimming cut 5 bases from V and 1 base from J; bases unmatched to any gene: 6. CDR3 nucleotide sequence: TGTGCCAGCAGTCCACGGACAGGGACGAACACTGAAGCTTTCTTT. Translation gives CASSPRTGTNTEAFF.

This clone was recorded a few times. The chain carries TRBV5-1 and TRBJ1-5, with D unresolved. V was shortened by 2 bases and J by 2 bases, with 8 bases between the two germline ends. The CDR3 runs 14 residues. From germline, CDR1 is SGHRS and CDR2 YFSETQ. The CDR3 DNA follows: TGCGCCAGCAGCTTTGGGGAGCGCAATCAGCCCCAGCATTTT. Encoded protein: CASSFGERNQPQHF.

The chain employs TRBV19 and TRBJ1-1; 7 bases match TRBD1. Germline V gene lookup returns CDR1 LNHDA and CDR2 SQIVND (reference sequence). The ends lost 0 bases at V and 5 bases at J; junction bases unmatched: 6. The CDR3 loop spans 15 amino acids. The CDR3 bases are TGTGCCAGTAGTATAGAGGAGGGGGCAGGAACTGAAGCTTTCTTT. It is translated as CASSIEEGAGTEAFF. The full variable domain, rest sourced from reference TRBV19 and TRBJ1-1, is DGGITQSPKYLFRKEGQNVTLSCEQNLNHDAMYWYRQDPGQGLRLIYYSQIVNDFQKGDIAEGYSVSREKKESFPLTVTSAQKNPTAFYLCASSIEEGAGTEAFFGQGTRLTVV.

The J gene is TRBJ2-2, the V gene TRBV4-1; TRBD1 matches at 10 bases. V lost 4 bases to trimming and J lost 5 bases; unmatched junction nucleotides: 4. Germline-derived CDR1 and CDR2 are MGHRA and YSYEKL. This CDR3 contains 15 residues. CDR3 DNA sequence: TGCGCCAGCAGCCGTGGACAGGGGGTGACCGGGGAGCTGTTTTTT. Its translation is CASSRGQGVTGELFF.

This clone was counted between two and nine times. The V and J genes are TRBV11-3 and TRBJ2-5; TRBD1 might be the D (5 bases). Trimming removed 2 bases from V and 1 base from J, with 5 bases in between. This CDR3 has 13 amino acids. Per germline, CDR1 SGHNT and CDR2 YENEEA. The CDR3 reads CASSLQGQETQYF. The CDR3 bases are TGTGCCAGCAGCTTACAGGGCCAAGAGACCCAGTACTTC.

V and J are TRBV27 and TRBJ2-7, with D perhaps TRBD2 (6 bases). The CDR3 spans 15 residues. Germline lookup yields CDR1 MNHEY and CDR2 SMNVEV (reference sequence). Trimming stripped 2 bases from V and 5 bases from J, with 16 bases between. CDR3 sequence (DNA): TGTGCCAGCAGTTTAAATTTAATCGGAGGGAACGAGCAGTACTTC. Residues: CASSLNLIGGNEQYF.

This clone has just a few counts. The chain carries TRBV6-5 and TRBJ1-3; TRBD1 matches at 8 bases. Trimming at V came to 2 bases and at J to 4 bases, leaving 7 bases not matched to a gene. Germline V CDR1 and CDR2: MNHEY, SVGAGI. This CDR3 region has 16 residues. CDR3 DNA: TGTGCCAGCAGTTACCGGGGGACAGGTACAGGAAACACCATATATTTT. Its protein product is CASSYRGTGTGNTIYF.

This clone was detected only a few times. The chain carries TRBV6-5 and TRBJ2-1, with 9 bases matching TRBD1. J gave up 7 bases and V 8 bases, and 6 bases lay outside the gene matches. The germline V gene encodes CDR1 MNHEY and CDR2 SVGAGI. CDR3 size: 13 residues. In nucleotides, the CDR3 is TGTGCCAGCTGGGGACAGGGATGGAATGAGCAGTTCTTC. The encoded protein is CASWGQGWNEQFF.

The genes are TRBV11-1 and TRBJ2-1; 11 nucleotides agree with TRBD2. The V and J ends lost 6 bases and 4 bases, in that order; junction bases with no gene match: 5. This CDR3 has 15 residues. Per germline, CDR1 SGHAT and CDR2 FQDESV (reference sequence). CDR3 nucleotide sequence: TGTGCCAGCAGACCCGGGACTAGCGGTTACAATGAGCAGTTCTTC. Encoded protein: CASRPGTSGYNEQFF.

Of note for this clone: One junction end does not reproduce the germline sequence, and a read error may be involved. The chain joins TRBV5-6 to TRBJ2-5; the D gene is possibly TRBD2 (6 bases). CDR1 and CDR2 from the germline V gene are SGHDT and YYEEEE. This CDR3 is 13 amino acids long. CDR3 residues: CASSLRLVEAQYF. In nucleotides, the CDR3 is TGTGCCAGCAGCTTAAGACTAGTAGAGGCCCAGTACTTC.

This clone turned up a few times. One end of the junction is discordant with germline, which a read error may explain. The chain couples TRBV10-3 to TRBJ2-6; tentatively, D is TRBD1 (5 bases). Germline V gene data show CDR1 as ENHRY and CDR2 as SYGVKD. The CDR3 spans 18 residues. The CDR3 DNA reads TGTGCCATCAGTCTTACACGACAGTTTAGCTCTGGGGCCGACGTCCTGACTTTC. Protein product: CAISLTRQFSSGADVLTF.

Concerning this clone: One end of the junction does not line up with germline, which may come from a read error. This sequence joins TRBV4-1 and TRBJ1-2; 8 bases align to TRBD1. From germline, CDR1 is MGHRA and CDR2 YSYEKL. The CDR3 runs to 15 residues. CDR3 sequence reads: CASSQGTGYDYGYPF. The CDR3 DNA sequence: TGCGCCAGCAGCCAAGGGACAGGGTACGACTATGGCTACCCCTTC.

This clone was counted once. CDR3 DNA sequence: TGTGCCAGTAAAATAGAGGACTTCCCCTACAATGAGCAGTTCTTC. Translation gives CASKIEDFPYNEQFF. The rearrangement joins TRBV19 to TRBJ2-1, with D possibly being TRBD2 (5 bases). This CDR3 contains 15 residues. V lost 7 bases and J lost 2, with 15 bases in between. Germline V gives CDR1 LNHDA, CDR2 SQIVND (reference sequence).

This chain joins TRBV7-9 and TRBJ2-7; weak D call: TRBD1 (6 bases). Germline V gives CDR1 SEHNR, CDR2 FQNEAQ (reference sequence). Between the trimmed V and J ends, which lost 4 bases and 5 bases, there was a span of 18 bases. This CDR3 is built from 15 residues. The CDR3 spells CASSSGDPPTDEQYF. The DNA of the CDR3 is TGTGCCAGCAGCTCAGGGGACCCTCCCACCGACGAGCAGTACTTC.

The V call is TRBV5-5, the J call TRBJ2-4, with a possible D match to TRBD2 (6 bases). Germline-derived CDR1 and CDR2 are SGHKS and YYEKEE (reference sequence). V lost 1 base and J 0 bases, leaving 8 bases between the germline ends. This CDR3 is 15 amino acids long. The CDR3 region is CASSLWRGAKNIQYF. Written as DNA, the CDR3 is TGTGCCAGCAGCTTGTGGCGGGGAGCCAAAAACATTCAGTACTTC.

This clone was found a few times. This sequence joins TRBV30 and TRBJ1-2; possible D gene TRBD1, 6 bases. This CDR3 is 14 amino acids long. Germline V gene sequence: CDR1 GTSNPN, CDR2 SVGIG (reference sequence). The V and J ends lost 3 bases and 7 bases respectively, with 18 bases between them. CDR3 amino acids: CAWSPRGGAGGYTF. In DNA form, the CDR3 reads TGTGCCTGGAGCCCGAGGGGGGGGGCAGGTGGCTACACCTTC.

The chain has TRBV11-2 and TRBJ2-1; D uncertain. V was pared by 4 bases and J by 4 bases, with 14 bases between. The CDR3 is 15 residues long. Germline V gene sequence: CDR1 SGHAT, CDR2 FQNNGV. The CDR3 coding sequence is TGTGCCAGCAGCTCTACGGCGACACCTTACAATGAGCAGTTCTTC. It yields the protein CASSSTATPYNEQFF.

This chain links TRBV19 with TRBJ2-1, with TRBD1 matching over 9 bases. The CDR3 contains 15 residues. CDR1 LNHDA and CDR2 SQIVND come from the germline V gene (reference sequence). J gave up 2 bases and V 4 bases, and 3 bases lay outside the gene matches. The CDR3 bases are TGTGCCAGTAGTACGGACAGGGGCACCTACAATGAGCAGTTCTTC. It codes for CASSTDRGTYNEQFF.

In the case of this clone: Different DNA sequences within this sample yield the same CDR3. The gene calls are TRBV30 and TRBJ2-7; a possible D gene is TRBD2 (6 bases). V gave up 3 bases and J gave up 2 bases, with 11 bases separating them. The germline V gene has CDR1 GTSNPN and CDR2 SVGIG (reference sequence). This CDR3 is 13 amino acids long. The CDR3 loop is CAWRGRGTYEQYF. The CDR3 DNA sequence: TGTGCCTGGAGAGGTCGGGGGACCTACGAGCAGTACTTC.

The sample holds a few counts of this clone. The rearrangement uses TRBV5-4 and TRBJ1-4; 8 positions agree with TRBD1. The CDR3 spans 15 residues. V trimming: 4 bases; J trimming: 2 bases; junction bases outside the gene matches: 4. Germline CDR1 reads SGHNT; CDR2 reads YYREEE (reference sequence). This CDR3 reads CASSRYRGTNEKLFF. CDR3 nucleotide sequence: TGTGCCAGCAGCAGATACAGGGGGACTAATGAAAAACTGTTTTTT. Full variable domain (rest looked up from reference TRBV5-4 and TRBJ1-4): ETGVTQSPTHLIKTRGQQVTLRCSSQSGHNTVSWYQQALGQGPQFIFQYYREEENGRGNFPPRFSGLQFPNYSSELNVNALELDDSALYLCASSRYRGTNEKLFFGSGTQLSVL.

V gene TRBV23-1 combines with J gene TRBJ2-2; 8 bases are a match to TRBD1. TRBV23-1 is annotated as an ORF whose role is uncertain. V lost 2 bases, J lost 1 base, and 3 bases stayed unmatched. There are 16 residues in the CDR3. DNA for the CDR3: TGCGCCAGCAGTCAAACAGGGGGGCTGAACACCGGGGAGCTGTTTTTT. Translated, it gives CASSQTGGLNTGELFF.

The rearrangement links TRBV6-5 to TRBJ1-2; 7 nucleotides align to TRBD1. The CDR3 runs 14 residues. CDR1 is MNHEY and CDR2 is SVGAGI in the germline V gene. Trimming at V came to 5 bases and at J to 0 bases, leaving 3 bases not matched to a gene. The CDR3 loop is CASSLGTANYGYTF. The CDR3 DNA reads TGTGCCAGCAGTCTCGGGACAGCTAACTATGGCTACACCTTC.

CDR3 sequence reads: CAWSVTGGPLETQYF. Here the CDR3 DNA reads TGTGCCTGGAGTGTAACGGGGGGGCCTTTAGAGACCCAGTACTTC. The chain is built from TRBV30 and TRBJ2-5; the match to TRBD2 covers 8 bases. The CDR3 contains 15 residues. J gave up 4 bases and V 0 bases, and 7 bases lay outside the gene matches. Germline values: CDR1 GTSNPN, CDR2 SVGIG (reference sequence). The whole variable domain, remainder taken from reference TRBV30 and TRBJ2-5, is SQTIHQWPATLVQPVGSPLSLECTVEGTSNPNLYWYRQAAGRGLQLLFYSVGIGQISSEVPQNLSASRPQDRQFILSSKKLLLSDSGFYLCAWSVTGGPLETQYFGPGTRLLVL.

This clone has just a few counts. The chain links TRBV28 to TRBJ2-3; 9 nucleotides align to TRBD1. This CDR3 is 15 amino acids long. Per the germline V gene, CDR1 is MDHEN and CDR2 is SYDVKM. V was pared by 5 bases and J by 2 bases, with 5 bases of the junction left unmatched. The CDR3, as DNA: TGTGCCAGCAGTGAAGGGACAGGGCACACAGATACGCAGTATTTT. It specifies CASSEGTGHTDTQYF.